This TCR beta chain emerged from a study of PD-1 blockade in classical Hodgkin lymphoma. Points from the study as a whole: Nothing has yet pinned down what causes the repertoire differences, possibly disease activity or prior therapy. At baseline, newly diagnosed patients reportedly showed less TCR diversity than healthy donors. Compared with baseline, CD4+ but not CD8+ TCR diversity had risen significantly by C4D1.

The CDR3 runs to 15 residues. The ends lost 6 bases at V and 4 bases at J; junction bases unmatched: 11. The V gene's germline CDR1 is MNHEY and CDR2 SVGAGI. Sequencing was performed with immunoSEQ multiplex PCR; in TCRdb, only in-frame clones are kept and a portion is missing. Altogether 40,000 to 45,000 clones are present, around four fifths being singletons, with the ten largest covering 13%. With regard to this clone: Antigen: not known.

Each and every patient relapsed after autologous stem cell transplantation, and patients got differing brentuximab vedotin exposure. This chain connects TRBV6-5 to TRBJ1-2; 7 bases map to TRBD1. Sequences were derived from peripheral blood mononuclear cells (PBMCs), sampled at baseline. The sequence came from a human donor with classical Hodgkin lymphoma. CDR3 protein: CASRADRPYSYGYTF. CDR3 bases: TGTGCCAGCAGGGCGGACAGGCCTTATTCCTATGGCTACACCTTC.